This T cell receptor (beta chain) was retrieved from a study of cytomegalovirus exposure and HLA in healthy donors. The PCR employed 60 Vbeta primers together with 13 Jbeta primers. Libraries were prepared by immunoSEQ multiplex PCR; TCRdb keeps only in-frame clonotypes and omits some of them. The data contain 150,000 to 200,000 clones, roughly 79% of them singletons. Trimming shortened V by 3 bases and J by 4 bases, and 24 bases separated the two germline ends. CDR3 length: 18 residues. The germline V gene has CDR1 MNHEY and CDR2 SMNVEV (reference sequence). Study-wide points: High specificity and sensitivity for cytomegalovirus status were reported for the classifier. In a later analysis, donors in an Asian-associated ancestry cluster reportedly had fewer N-insertions in productive TCRs than the cohort mean.

Notes on this clone: The antigen is not known.

This sequence joins TRBV27 and TRBJ1-2, with D perhaps matching TRBD1 (6 bases). This receptor was taken from a woman in her thirties or forties in good health and CMV-seronegative. Specimen: PBMCs. The CDR3, as DNA: TGTGCCAGCAGTTTCGGGGGGCAGGGGTACGCAACCAGCTATGGCTACACCTTC. Its protein is CASSFGGQGYATSYGYTF.